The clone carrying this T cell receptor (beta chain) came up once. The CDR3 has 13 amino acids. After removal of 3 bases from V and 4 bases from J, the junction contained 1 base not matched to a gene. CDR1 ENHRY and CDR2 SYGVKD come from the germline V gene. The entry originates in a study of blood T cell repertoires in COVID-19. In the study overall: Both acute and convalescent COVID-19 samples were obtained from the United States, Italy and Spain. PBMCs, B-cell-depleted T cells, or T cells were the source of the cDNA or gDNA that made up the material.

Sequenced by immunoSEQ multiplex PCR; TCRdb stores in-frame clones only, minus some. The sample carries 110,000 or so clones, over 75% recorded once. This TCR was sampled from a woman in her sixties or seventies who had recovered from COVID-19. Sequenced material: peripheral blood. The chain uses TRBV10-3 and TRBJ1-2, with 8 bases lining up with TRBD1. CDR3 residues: CAISDGQGYGYTF. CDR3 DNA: TGTGCCATCAGTGATGGACAGGGCTATGGCTACACCTTC.